This TCR beta chain emerged from a study of shared clonotypes between healthy human individuals. Broader study findings: A reduction in generation probabilities was seen for non-shared clonotypes relative to those shared by all four donors.

Germline trimming cut 10 bases from V and 4 bases from J; bases unmatched to any gene: 8. The germline V gene encodes CDR1 ENHRY and CDR2 SYGVKD. The CDR3 sequence is 14 residues long. To note about this clone: What it binds is not known.

How the authors handled the data: Sequence data from immunoSEQ were junction-only and lacked quality scores; consequently, filtering differed. Sequencing was performed with immunoSEQ multiplex PCR; in TCRdb, only in-frame clones are kept and a portion is missing. That table supplies the V and J calls and clone size; D and trimming were determined from the DNA. The table shows 500,000 to 550,000 clones, with 90% to 96% occurring only once. The chain combines TRBV10-3 with TRBJ1-5; the match to TRBD1 covers 9 bases. The material sequenced was naive CD4+ T cells sorted from blood. Subset described: CD45RA+ positively selected. This clonotype was sampled from a woman aged 30 to 39 in good health. CDR3 DNA: TGTGCCAGCCGGGACAGGGACGGAAATCAGCCCCAGCATTTT. Translation gives CASRDRDGNQPQHF.